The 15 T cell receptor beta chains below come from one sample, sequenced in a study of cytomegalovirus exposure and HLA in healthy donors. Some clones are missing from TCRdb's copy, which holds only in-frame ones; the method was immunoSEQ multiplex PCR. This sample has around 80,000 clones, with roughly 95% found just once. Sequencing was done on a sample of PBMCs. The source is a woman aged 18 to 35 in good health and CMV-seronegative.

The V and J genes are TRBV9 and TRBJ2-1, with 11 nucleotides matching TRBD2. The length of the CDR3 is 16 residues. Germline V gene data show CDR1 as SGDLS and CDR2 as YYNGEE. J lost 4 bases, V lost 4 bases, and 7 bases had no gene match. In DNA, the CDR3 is TGTGCCAGCAGCTCCCCTTTAGCGGGAGGGTACAATGAGCAGTTCTTC. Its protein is CASSSPLAGGYNEQFF.

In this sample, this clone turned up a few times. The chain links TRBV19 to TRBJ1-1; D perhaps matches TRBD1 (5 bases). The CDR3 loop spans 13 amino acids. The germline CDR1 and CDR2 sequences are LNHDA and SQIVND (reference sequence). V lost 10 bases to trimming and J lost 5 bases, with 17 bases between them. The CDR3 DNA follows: TGTGCCACAGGGTTGGGGCTTCATACTGAAGCTTTCTTT. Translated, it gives CATGLGLHTEAFF.

The CDR3 reads CASSLSRDRGLGEQYF. The CDR3 DNA sequence: TGTGCCAGCAGTTTATCGAGGGACAGGGGGCTCGGCGAGCAGTACTTC. The chain links TRBV27 to TRBJ2-7; TRBD1 aligns across 12 bases. The ends lost 0 bases at V and 6 bases at J; junction bases unmatched: 6. The germline CDR1 and CDR2 sequences are MNHEY and SMNVEV (reference sequence). The CDR3 has 16 amino acids.

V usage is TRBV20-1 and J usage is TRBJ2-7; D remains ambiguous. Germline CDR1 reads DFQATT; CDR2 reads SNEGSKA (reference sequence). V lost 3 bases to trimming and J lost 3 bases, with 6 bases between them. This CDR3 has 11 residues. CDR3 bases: TGCAGTGCTAGGCTAGTCTACGAGCAGTACTTC. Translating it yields CSARLVYEQYF.

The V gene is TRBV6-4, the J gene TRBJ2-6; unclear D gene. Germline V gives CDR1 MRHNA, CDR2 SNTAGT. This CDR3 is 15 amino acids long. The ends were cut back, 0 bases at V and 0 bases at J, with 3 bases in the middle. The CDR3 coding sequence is TGTGCCAGCAGTGACTCACACTCTGGGGCCAACGTCCTGACTTTC. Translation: CASSDSHSGANVLTF.

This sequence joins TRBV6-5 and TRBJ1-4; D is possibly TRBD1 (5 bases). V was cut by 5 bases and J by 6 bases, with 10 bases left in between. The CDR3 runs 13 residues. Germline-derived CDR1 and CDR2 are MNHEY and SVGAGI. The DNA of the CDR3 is TGTGCCAGCAGTCACGGGACTTATGAAAAACTGTTTTTT. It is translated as CASSHGTYEKLFF.

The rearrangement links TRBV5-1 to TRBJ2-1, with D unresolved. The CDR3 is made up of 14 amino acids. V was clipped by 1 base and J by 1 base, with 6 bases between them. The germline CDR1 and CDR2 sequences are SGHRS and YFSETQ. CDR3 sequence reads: CASSLYSSYNEQFF. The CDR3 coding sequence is TGCGCCAGCAGCTTGTATAGTTCCTACAATGAGCAGTTCTTC.

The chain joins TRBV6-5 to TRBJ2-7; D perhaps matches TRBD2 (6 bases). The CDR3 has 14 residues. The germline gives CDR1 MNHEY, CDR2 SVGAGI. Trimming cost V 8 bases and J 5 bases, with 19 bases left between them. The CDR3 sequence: CASGSGSPPNEQYF. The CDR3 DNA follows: TGTGCCAGCGGATCCGGGAGCCCCCCGAACGAGCAGTACTTC.

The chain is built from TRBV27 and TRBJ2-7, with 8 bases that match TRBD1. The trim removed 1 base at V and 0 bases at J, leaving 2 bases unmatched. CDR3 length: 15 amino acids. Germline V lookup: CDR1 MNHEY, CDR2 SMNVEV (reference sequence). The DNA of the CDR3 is TGTGCCAGCAGTTTATTGGGACAGGACTCCTACGAGCAGTACTTC. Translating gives CASSLLGQDSYEQYF.

In DNA, the CDR3 is TGTGCCAGCAGCCCTACAGGGTCCCCACAACTGAACACTGAAGCTTTCTTT. Its protein is CASSPTGSPQLNTEAFF. The chain employs TRBV5-5 and TRBJ1-1; TRBD1 might be the D (6 bases). This CDR3 contains 17 residues. The V gene lost 4 bases and the J gene lost 0 bases, with 19 bases spanning the gap. Germline V gene lookup returns CDR1 SGHKS and CDR2 YYEKEE (reference sequence).

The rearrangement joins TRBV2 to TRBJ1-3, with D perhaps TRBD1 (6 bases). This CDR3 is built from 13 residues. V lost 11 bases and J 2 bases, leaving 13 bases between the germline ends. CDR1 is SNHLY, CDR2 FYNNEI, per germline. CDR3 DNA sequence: TGTGCCGGGGGGGGCAGCCCTGGAAACACCATATATTTT. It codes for CAGGGSPGNTIYF. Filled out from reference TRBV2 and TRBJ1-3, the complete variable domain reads EPEVTQTPSHQVTQMGQEVILRCVPISNHLYFYWYRQILGQKVEFLVSFYNNEISEKSEIFDDQFSVERPDGSNFTLKIRSTKLEDSAMYFCAGGGSPGNTIYFGEGSWLTVV.

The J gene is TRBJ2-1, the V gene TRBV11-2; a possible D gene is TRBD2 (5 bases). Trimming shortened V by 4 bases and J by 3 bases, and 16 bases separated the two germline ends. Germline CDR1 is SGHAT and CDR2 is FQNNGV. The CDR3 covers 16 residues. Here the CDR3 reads CASSYSVGSVYNEQFF. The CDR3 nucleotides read TGTGCCAGCAGCTACAGCGTAGGTAGCGTCTACAATGAGCAGTTCTTC. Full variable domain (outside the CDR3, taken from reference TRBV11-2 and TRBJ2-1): EAGVAQSPRYKIIEKRQSVAFWCNPISGHATLYWYQQILGQGPKLLIQFQNNGVVDDSQLPKDRFSAERLKGVDSTLKIQPAKLEDSAVYLCASSYSVGSVYNEQFFGPGTRLTVL.

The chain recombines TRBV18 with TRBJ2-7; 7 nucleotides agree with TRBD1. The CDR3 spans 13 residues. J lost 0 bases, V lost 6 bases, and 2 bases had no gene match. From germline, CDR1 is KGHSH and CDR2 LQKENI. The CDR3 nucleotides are TGTGCCAGCTCCGCAGGGGGCTCCTACGAGCAGTACTTC. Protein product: CASSAGGSYEQYF.

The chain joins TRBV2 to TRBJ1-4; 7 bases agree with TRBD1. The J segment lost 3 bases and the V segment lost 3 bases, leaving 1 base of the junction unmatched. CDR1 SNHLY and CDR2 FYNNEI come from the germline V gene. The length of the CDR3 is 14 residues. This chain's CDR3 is CASSDQGANEKLFF. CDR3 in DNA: TGTGCCAGCAGTGATCAGGGGGCTAATGAAAAACTGTTTTTT.

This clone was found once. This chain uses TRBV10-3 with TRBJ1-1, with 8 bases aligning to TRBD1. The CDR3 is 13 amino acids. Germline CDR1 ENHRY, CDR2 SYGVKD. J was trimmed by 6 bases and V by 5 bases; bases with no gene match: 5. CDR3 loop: CAISQQGGAEAFF. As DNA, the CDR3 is TGTGCCATCAGTCAACAGGGGGGGGCTGAAGCTTTCTTT.